Listed here are 14 T cell receptor beta chains from one sample, sequenced in a study of T cell changes during pregnancy in multiple sclerosis (dated by TCRdb to the late 2010s). The library relied on the immunoSEQ multiplex PCR assay. Imported from immuneACCESS, the table was reduced by TCRdb to in-frame sequences with V and J called. These copies leave out some clones; in studies compared against another copy, an unresolved V gene accounts for under half, and the cause of the remainder is not known. The sample table contains 75,000 to 100,000 clones; only one count was recorded for 91% of them. Approximately 1.7% of the sample is taken by the ten largest. The material was peripheral blood, obtained after pregnancy. All receptors derive from a female donor in good health, enrolled as a control in a pregnancy study.

CDR3 DNA sequence: TGTGCCAGCAGTTTAGGGGCTGGGCAGCCCCAGCATTTT. Translated: CASSLGAGQPQHF. This sequence joins TRBV27 and TRBJ1-5, with D maybe TRBD1 (5 bases). Between the trimmed V and J ends, which lost 2 bases and 7 bases, there was a span of 9 bases. The CDR3 sequence is 13 residues long. The V gene's germline CDR1 is MNHEY and CDR2 SMNVEV (reference sequence).

V gene TRBV6-5 combines with J gene TRBJ2-1; 8 nucleotides line up with TRBD2. CDR1 is MNHEY and CDR2 is SVGAGI in the germline V gene. The CDR3 spans 15 residues. Germline trimming cut 4 bases from V and 7 bases from J; bases unmatched to any gene: 9. The CDR3, as DNA: TGTGCCAGCAGTTCCCGGGGAAGCGGGGGTAATGAGCAGTTCTTC. Translated: CASSSRGSGGNEQFF.

The chain joins TRBV11-3 to TRBJ1-2; 9 bases are a match to TRBD1. This CDR3 has 13 residues. Germline loops: CDR1 SGHNT, CDR2 YENEEA. J was trimmed by 7 bases and V by 6 bases; bases with no gene match: 6. This CDR3 is CASRWRDRAGYTF. In DNA form, the CDR3 reads TGTGCCAGCAGGTGGCGGGACAGGGCTGGCTACACCTTC.

The chain combines TRBV27 with TRBJ1-2, with unresolved D. CDR3 length: 13 amino acids. V was pared by 5 bases and J by 7 bases, with 14 bases between. Germline V CDR1 and CDR2: MNHEY, SMNVEV (reference sequence). As DNA, the CDR3 is TGTGCCAGCAGTCAAGGCCGGGTTGGTGGCTACACCTTC. The encoded protein is CASSQGRVGGYTF.

This chain links TRBV10-3 with TRBJ2-5; D remains unclear. CDR1 is ENHRY and CDR2 is SYGVKD in the germline V gene. Between the trimmed V and J ends, which lost 3 bases and 5 bases, there was a span of 10 bases. There are 13 residues in the CDR3. The DNA of the CDR3 is TGTGCCATCAGTGACGGAGTAGAGGAGACCCAGTACTTC. This encodes CAISDGVEETQYF.

This clone was counted a few times. The gene calls are TRBV9 and TRBJ2-3; D may be TRBD2 (5 bases). This CDR3 comprises 14 residues. Deletions cut 4 bases from V and 5 bases from J, with 14 bases between. CDR1 and CDR2 from the germline V gene are SGDLS and YYNGEE. The CDR3 region is CASSISGRLDTQYF. CDR3 DNA: TGTGCCAGCAGCATCAGCGGCCGCCTAGATACGCAGTATTTT.

This clone was detected once. The chain joins TRBV5-5 to TRBJ1-5; D possibly corresponds to TRBD1 (5 bases). Germline assignment: CDR1 SGHKS and CDR2 YYEKEE (reference sequence). Trimming cost V 4 bases and J 0 bases, with 11 bases left between them. The CDR3 has 15 amino acids. The DNA for the CDR3 is TGTGCCAGCAGCCCCCAGGGACTTAGCAATCAGCCCCAGCATTTT. Its protein product is CASSPQGLSNQPQHF. The whole variable domain, remainder taken from reference TRBV5-5 and TRBJ1-5, is DAGVTQSPTHLIKTRGQQVTLRCSPISGHKSVSWYQQVLGQGPQFIFQYYEKEERGRGNFPDRFSARQFPNYSSELNVNALLLGDSALYLCASSPQGLSNQPQHFGDGTRLSIL.

This clone was observed once. V is TRBV7-2 and J is TRBJ2-3; 12 bases agree with TRBD1. With V trimmed by 5 bases and J by 10 bases, 10 bases remained unmatched. The CDR3 extends over 15 amino acids. Germline loops: CDR1 SGHTA, CDR2 FQGNSA. The CDR3 region is CASSGWGTGGAAQYF. As DNA, the CDR3 is TGTGCCAGCAGCGGGTGGGGGACAGGGGGCGCAGCGCAGTATTTT. Looking up the rest from reference TRBV7-2 and TRBJ2-3 gives the full variable domain: GAGVSQSPSNKVTEKGKDVELRCDPISGHTALYWYRQSLGQGLEFLIYFQGNSAPDKSGLPSDRFSAERTGGSVSTLTIQRTQQEDSAVYLCASSGWGTGGAAQYFGPGTRLTVL.

The chain uses TRBV7-9 and TRBJ1-2; D is uncertain. Trimming took off 5 bases at V and 4 bases at J, with 17 bases between the two ends. The CDR3 loop spans 15 amino acids. Germline V CDR1 and CDR2: SEHNR, FQNEAQ (reference sequence). The CDR3 DNA is TGTGCCAGCAGCCTCCTACAGCCGAGGGCCTATGGCTACACCTTC. Amino acid sequence: CASSLLQPRAYGYTF. The full variable domain, completed using reference TRBV7-9 and TRBJ1-2, is DTGVSQNPRHKITKRGQNVTFRCDPISEHNRLYWYRQTLGQGPEFLTYFQNEAQLEKSRLLSDRFSAERPKGSFSTLEIQRTEQGDSAMYLCASSLLQPRAYGYTFGSGTRLTVV.

The V gene is TRBV5-6, the J gene TRBJ2-2; 8 nucleotides line up with TRBD1. Germline V gene data show CDR1 as SGHDT and CDR2 as YYEEEE. The CDR3 runs to 17 residues. Losses at the gene ends were 1 base for V and 4 bases for J; bases not matched to a gene: 9. CDR3: CASSLFGQGAGTGELFF. CDR3 in DNA: TGTGCCAGCAGCTTGTTCGGGCAGGGGGCTGGCACCGGGGAGCTGTTTTTT. The variable domain in full, with the rest retrieved from reference TRBV5-6 and TRBJ2-2, is DAGVTQSPTHLIKTRGQQVTLRCSPKSGHDTVSWYQQALGQGPQFIFQYYEEEERQRGNFPDRFSGHQFPNYSSELNVNALLLGDSALYLCASSLFGQGAGTGELFFGEGSRLTVL.

V is TRBV5-8 and J is TRBJ1-1; D is undetermined. This CDR3 is built from 14 residues. The ends were cut back, 6 bases at V and 7 bases at J, with 19 bases in the middle. Germline V gene data show CDR1 as SGHTS and CDR2 as YDEGEE. The CDR3 region has the DNA TGTGCCAGCACCCCAGAGGGTAATTTAGTTGAAGCTTTCTTT. Protein product: CASTPEGNLVEAFF.

J is TRBJ2-1 and V is TRBV19; 9 positions match TRBD2. This CDR3 has 15 amino acids. V dropped 4 bases and J dropped 7; count of bases not matched to a gene: 8. Germline-derived CDR1 and CDR2 are LNHDA and SQIVND (reference sequence). DNA of the CDR3: TGTGCCAGTAGTACCTTGACTAGCGGACTGAATGAGCAGTTCTTC. Translating gives CASSTLTSGLNEQFF.

This chain links TRBV5-1 with TRBJ1-1; no firm D call. V lost 0 bases to trimming and J lost 2 bases, with 11 bases between them. Germline V gene sequence: CDR1 SGHRS, CDR2 YFSETQ. The CDR3 consists of 15 residues. The CDR3 here is CASSLEEGANTEAFF. DNA for the CDR3: TGCGCCAGCAGCTTGGAGGAAGGAGCAAACACTGAAGCTTTCTTT.

The rearrangement joins TRBV7-9 to TRBJ2-5; the D gene is possibly TRBD2 (5 bases). Germline CDR1 is SEHNR and CDR2 is FQNEAQ (reference sequence). V lost 5 bases, J lost 5 bases, and 15 bases lay in between. The CDR3 is made up of 14 amino acids. The CDR3 DNA follows: TGTGCCAGCAGCCGGACCGGGATCGGGGAGACCCAGTACTTC. Its protein product is CASSRTGIGETQYF.